This T cell receptor (beta chain) was captured in a study of T-cell memory formation after mild COVID-19. As to this clonotype: Its antigen is unidentified.

TCRdb itself ran the 5' RACE reads through MiXCR, one entry per CDR3 protein. The sample has 500,000 to 600,000 distinct CDR3 sequences, roughly 18% seen once; the top ten hold around 13%. Study-wide findings and caveats: Clones from the second wave (peaking day 37) had unconfirmed SARS-CoV-2 specificity.

The source material was PBMCs or a T cell subset sorted from them (not recorded which). The receptor comes from an adult woman who had mild COVID-19 (a few samples of this study predate the infection). Cell type and time point are not known.

The CDR3, as DNA: TGTGCCAGCAGTATTGCCACCGGGGAGCTGTTTTTT. Protein: CASSIATGELFF. This chain uses TRBV12-3 or TRBV12-4 with TRBJ2-2; D unresolved. The CDR3 totals 12 residues. V shed 5 bases and J shed 4 bases, with 5 bases lying between them.